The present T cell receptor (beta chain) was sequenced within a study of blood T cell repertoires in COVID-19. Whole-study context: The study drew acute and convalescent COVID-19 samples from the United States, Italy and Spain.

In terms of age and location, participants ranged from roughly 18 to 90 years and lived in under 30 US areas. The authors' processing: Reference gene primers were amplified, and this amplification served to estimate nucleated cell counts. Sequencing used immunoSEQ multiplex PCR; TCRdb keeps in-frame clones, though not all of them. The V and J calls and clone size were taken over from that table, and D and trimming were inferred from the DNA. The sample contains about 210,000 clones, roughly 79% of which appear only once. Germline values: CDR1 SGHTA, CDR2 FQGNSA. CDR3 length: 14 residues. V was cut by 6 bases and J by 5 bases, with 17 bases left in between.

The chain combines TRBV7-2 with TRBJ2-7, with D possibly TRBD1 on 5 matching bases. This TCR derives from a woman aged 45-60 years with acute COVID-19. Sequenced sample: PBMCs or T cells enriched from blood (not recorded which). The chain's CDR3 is CASRLQVLLDEQYF. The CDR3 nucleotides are TGTGCCAGCAGGCTACAGGTTCTCTTGGACGAGCAGTACTTC.